This T cell receptor beta chain was sequenced during a study of shared clonotypes between healthy human individuals. Study-level results: Rarefaction analysis demonstrated incomplete sorted-subset sequencing notwithstanding large depth. Sampling was confined to blood; repertoires within tissues likely differ.

Here immunoSEQ multiplex PCR was the method, and the copy in TCRdb shows in-frame clones only, minus some. The sample includes about 2.3 million clones, 85% to 95% of them seen just once. As concerns this clone: Its antigen is not known.

CDR1 and CDR2 (germline): MDHEN, SYDVKM. The V gene end was trimmed by 7 bases and the J gene end by 3 bases; junction bases not matched to a gene: 12. The CDR3 totals 16 residues. Each donor was a Caucasian adult residing in Nashville, Tennessee. Negatively enriched CD4+ T cells were divided by CD45RA into naive and memory. The specimen sequenced was naive CD4+ T cells from PBMCs. Subset meaning: CD45RA+ positively selected. V gene TRBV28 combines with J gene TRBJ1-5; TRBD1 agrees at 7 bases. The origin of this receptor is a man aged 18 to 29 in good health. Some clones in this sample may be carry-over from other donors' samples. The CDR3 loop reads CASTLGGSISNQPQHF. The CDR3 region has the DNA TGTGCCAGCACCCTAGGGGGCAGTATCTCCAATCAGCCCCAGCATTTT.